These 11 T cell receptor beta chains share one sample of origin, sequenced in a study of T cell responses to AZD1222 COVID-19 vaccine. Some clones are missing from TCRdb's copy, which holds only in-frame ones; the method was immunoSEQ multiplex PCR. The sample lists tens of thousands of clones, around 87% occurring once. The sample here was peripheral blood, taken on day 0 of AZD1222 vaccination. The origin of the receptors is an adult in good health.

The chain is built from TRBV7-2 and TRBJ2-3; D is uncertain. Per the germline V gene, CDR1 is SGHTA and CDR2 is FQGNSA. Trimming took 2 bases from V and 6 from J, leaving 6 bases between them. This CDR3 has 12 amino acids. The CDR3 here is CASSLTSDTQYF. CDR3 DNA sequence: TGTGCCAGCAGCTTAACTTCCGATACGCAGTATTTT.

The genes are TRBV9 and TRBJ1-1; no definite D call. Germline-derived CDR1 and CDR2 are SGDLS and YYNGEE. The CDR3 totals 12 residues. Trimming stripped 4 bases from V and 3 bases from J, with 7 bases between. The CDR3 spells CASSSSHTEAFF. The CDR3 coding sequence is TGTGCCAGCAGCTCATCCCACACTGAAGCTTTCTTT. Variable domain in full (rest from reference TRBV9 and TRBJ1-1): DSGVTQTPKHLITATGQRVTLRCSPRSGDLSVYWYQQSLDQGLQFLIQYYNGEERAKGNILERFSAQQFPDLHSELNLSSLELGDSALYFCASSSSHTEAFFGQGTRLTVV.

This chain joins TRBV3-1 (or the pseudogene TRBV3-2) and TRBJ2-7, with D hard to call. There are 12 residues in the CDR3. CDR1 and CDR2 from the germline V gene are LGHDT and YNNKEL (reference sequence). V lost 4 bases and J 4 bases, leaving 8 bases between the germline ends. The chain's CDR3 is CASSPTHYEQYF. In DNA, the CDR3 is TGTGCCAGCAGCCCCACTCATTACGAGCAGTACTTC.

The rearrangement joins TRBV15 to TRBJ1-5; no reliable D call. Germline V lookup: CDR1 LNHNV, CDR2 YYDKDF (reference sequence). Trimming pared 1 base from V and 1 base from J, leaving 11 bases between. The CDR3 covers 16 residues. As DNA, the CDR3 is TGTGCCACCAGCAGAGGGTCCGGAGAAAGCAATCAGCCCCAGCATTTT. This codes for CATSRGSGESNQPQHF. The variable domain in full, completed from reference TRBV15 and TRBJ1-5, reads DAMVIQNPRYQVTQFGKPVTLSCSQTLNHNVMYWYQQKSSQAPKLLFHYYDKDFNNEADTPDNFQSRRPNTSFCFLDIRSPGLGDTAMYLCATSRGSGESNQPQHFGDGTRLSIL.

The chain has TRBV28 and TRBJ1-2; D remains ambiguous. The CDR3 is made up of 14 amino acids. V gave up 7 bases and J gave up 0 bases, with 12 bases separating them. Per germline, CDR1 MDHEN and CDR2 SYDVKM. CDR3 sequence reads: CASTLPRSNYGYTF. CDR3 bases: TGTGCCAGCACCCTACCCAGATCTAACTATGGCTACACCTTC.

The rearrangement joins TRBV11-2 to TRBJ1-1; 9 bases align to TRBD1. Germline V gives CDR1 SGHAT, CDR2 FQNNGV. The CDR3 totals 15 residues. V trimming: 1 base; J trimming: 5 bases; junction bases outside the gene matches: 5. DNA for the CDR3: TGTGCCAGCAGCTTAGCAGACAGGGGGTATACTGAAGCTTTCTTT. It yields the protein CASSLADRGYTEAFF.

The chain couples TRBV5-1 to TRBJ1-3, with 7 bases fitting TRBD1. Germline V gene lookup returns CDR1 SGHRS and CDR2 YFSETQ. V lost 0 bases, J lost 0 bases, and 6 bases stayed unmatched. CDR3 length equals 17 residues. CDR3 in DNA: TGCGCCAGCAGCTTGGAGGGACAGCGGATCTCTGGAAACACCATATATTTT. It specifies CASSLEGQRISGNTIYF.

This sequence joins TRBV7-2 and TRBJ2-5, with D maybe TRBD2 (5 bases). This CDR3 has 15 residues. Deletions cut 3 bases from V and 3 bases from J, with 14 bases between. CDR1 SGHTA and CDR2 FQGNSA come from the germline V gene. CDR3 amino acids: CASSFRGTAKETQYF. The CDR3 DNA is TGTGCCAGCAGCTTCCGGGGTACGGCGAAAGAGACCCAGTACTTC.

This chain joins TRBV28 and TRBJ1-5; a weak D match, TRBD1 (5 bases). The germline CDR1 and CDR2 sequences are MDHEN and SYDVKM. Trimming took 6 bases from V and 4 from J, leaving 25 bases between them. The CDR3 runs 18 residues. CDR3 DNA: TGTGCCAGCAGCCCTATACTCGGGCTGGGACGGCAGAATCAGCCCCAGCATTTT. Its protein product is CASSPILGLGRQNQPQHF.

The chain links TRBV5-1 to TRBJ2-7; no clear D gene. V gave up 0 bases and J gave up 5 bases, with 12 bases separating them. The CDR3 runs to 14 residues. Germline assignment: CDR1 SGHRS and CDR2 YFSETQ. The CDR3 DNA sequence: TGCGCCAGCAGCTTGGAGGTGGGGATCAACGAGCAGTACTTC. Its translation: CASSLEVGINEQYF.

Here the CDR3 reads CASSPSDRAAVEAFF. In nucleotides, the CDR3 is TGCGCCAGCAGCCCGTCGGACAGGGCCGCTGTGGAAGCTTTCTTT. The chain combines TRBV5-1 with TRBJ1-1, with 8 bases lining up with TRBD1. Trimming at V came to 4 bases and at J to 8 bases, leaving 13 bases not matched to a gene. Germline V gene data show CDR1 as SGHRS and CDR2 as YFSETQ. The length of the CDR3 is 15 residues.